This TCR beta chain comes out of a study of T cell clonotyping in hematopoietic cell transplantation. Broader study findings: Recipient TCR diversity dropped after transplant; expanded clonotypes rose from day 30 to 180.

The germline gives CDR1 SNHLY, CDR2 FYNNEI. The CDR3 covers 15 residues. Trimming removed 8 bases from V and 4 bases from J; junction bases left unmatched: 9. Clones were sequenced by immunoSEQ multiplex PCR, and TCRdb holds only the in-frame ones, with some missing. This table holds about 7,700 clones, approximately 94% found once. As to this clone: Its target is not known.

The TCR originated in a male patient between 60 and 69 years old who had an allogeneic stem cell transplant from an unrelated donor, so T cells may come from the graft donor. Some clones in this sample may be carry-over from other donors' samples. The chain combines TRBV2 with TRBJ2-1; TRBD2 aligns across 9 bases. Specimen: peripheral blood mononuclear cells, collected 30 days after allogeneic stem cell transplant. The CDR3 nucleotides read TGTGCCAGCTGCGGGAGGGACAGCCATTACAATGAGCAGTTCTTC. This sequence encodes CASCGRDSHYNEQFF. The entire variable domain, with the rest obtained from reference TRBV2 and TRBJ2-1, is as follows: EPEVTQTPSHQVTQMGQEVILRCVPISNHLYFYWYRQILGQKVEFLVSFYNNEISEKSEIFDDQFSVERPDGSNFTLKIRSTKLEDSAMYFCASCGRDSHYNEQFFGPGTRLTVL.